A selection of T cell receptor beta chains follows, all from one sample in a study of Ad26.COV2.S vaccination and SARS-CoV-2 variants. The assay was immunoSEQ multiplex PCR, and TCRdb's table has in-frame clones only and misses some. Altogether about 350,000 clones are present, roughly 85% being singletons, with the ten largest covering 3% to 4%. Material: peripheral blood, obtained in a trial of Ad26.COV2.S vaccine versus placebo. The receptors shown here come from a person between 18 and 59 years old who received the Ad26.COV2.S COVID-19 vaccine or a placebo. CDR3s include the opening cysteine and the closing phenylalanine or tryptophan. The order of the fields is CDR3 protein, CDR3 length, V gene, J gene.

CASSLGQGAHEQYF	14	TRBV5-6	TRBJ2-7
CASSPTGGAIGANVLTF	17	TRBV3-1/TRBV3-2	TRBJ2-6
CASSYTDRRGETQYF	15	TRBV5-1	TRBJ2-5
CASSNSYNSPLHF	13	TRBV7-6	TRBJ1-6
CATGGSGSIDTQYF	14	TRBV24-1	TRBJ2-3
CASSLLGTNEKLFF	14	TRBV7-9	TRBJ1-4
CASSTASTGNSPLHF	15	TRBV7-2	TRBJ1-6
CASSSSRVQYF	11	TRBV6-2/TRBV6-3	TRBJ2-7
CASSIVTGGYTGELFF	16	TRBV19	TRBJ2-2
CASSPIRLGNTGELFF	16	TRBV27	TRBJ2-2
CASSYGTGDGYTF	13	TRBV7-8	TRBJ1-2
CAIGPGQGVSETQYF	15	TRBV10-3	TRBJ2-5
CAWSTGQGDGYTF	13	TRBV30	TRBJ1-2
CASSRAGTGNSPLHF	15	TRBV4-3	TRBJ1-6
CASSTQGSSYNEQFF	15	TRBV5-5	TRBJ2-1
CASSVLERGPHNEQFF	16	TRBV10-1	TRBJ2-1
CASSFRPYNSPLHF	14	TRBV28	TRBJ1-6
CASRLAVGDYGYTF	14	TRBV3-1/TRBV3-2	TRBJ1-2